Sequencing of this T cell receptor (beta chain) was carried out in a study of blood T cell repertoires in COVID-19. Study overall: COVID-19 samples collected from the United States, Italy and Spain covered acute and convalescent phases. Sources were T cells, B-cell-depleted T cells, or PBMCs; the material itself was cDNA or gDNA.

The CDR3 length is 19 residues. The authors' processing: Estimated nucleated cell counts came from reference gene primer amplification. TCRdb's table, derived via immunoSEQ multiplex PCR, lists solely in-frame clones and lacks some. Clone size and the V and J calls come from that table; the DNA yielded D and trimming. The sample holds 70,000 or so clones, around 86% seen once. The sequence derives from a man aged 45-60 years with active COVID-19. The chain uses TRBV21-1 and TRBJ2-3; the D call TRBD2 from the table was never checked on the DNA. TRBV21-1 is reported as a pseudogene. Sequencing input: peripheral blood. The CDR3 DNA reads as TGTGCCAGCGCCAAAGGTTCGGGGGCTAGCGGGAGTTTTGCAGATACGCAGTATTTT. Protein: CASAKGSGASGSFADTQYF.